One T cell receptor (beta chain) is described in this entry. Its antigen is currently unknown. The V and J ends lost 7 bases and 6 bases respectively, with 23 bases between them. The germline V gene encodes CDR1 SGHRS and CDR2 YFSETQ. This CDR3 is 15 amino acids long. The data stem from a study of type 1 regulatory T cells. About the research overall: T-allo10 is a Tr1-enriched, alloantigen-specific CD4 T cell product made in vitro.

TCRdb passed the reads through MiXCR, listing each CDR3 protein once. The repertoire has tens of thousands of distinct CDR3 sequences, around 62% of them found once; the top ten carry roughly 1.9%. This TCR was sampled from a human donor in good health. V is TRBV5-1 and J is TRBJ2-7, with D perhaps matching TRBD2 (5 bases). The sample was cultured non-Tr1 T cells, either the whole culture or a sorted T cell fraction (not recorded which). CDR3 nucleotide sequence: TGCGCCAGCCTAAGTAACCCGGACTCCCAAGGCGAGCAGTACTTC. Translating it yields CASLSNPDSQGEQYF.